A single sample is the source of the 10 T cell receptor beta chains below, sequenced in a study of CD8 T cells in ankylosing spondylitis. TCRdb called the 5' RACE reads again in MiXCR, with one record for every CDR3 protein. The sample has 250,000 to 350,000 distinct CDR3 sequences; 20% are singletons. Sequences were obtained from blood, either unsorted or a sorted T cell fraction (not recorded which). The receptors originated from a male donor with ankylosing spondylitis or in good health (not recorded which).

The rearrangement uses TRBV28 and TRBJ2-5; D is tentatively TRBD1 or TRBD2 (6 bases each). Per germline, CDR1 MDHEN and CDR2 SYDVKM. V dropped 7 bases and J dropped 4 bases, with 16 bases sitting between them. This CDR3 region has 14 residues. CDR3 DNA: TGTGCCAGCACCAGGGGACTCGCTAGAGAGACCCAGTACTTC. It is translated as CASTRGLARETQYF.

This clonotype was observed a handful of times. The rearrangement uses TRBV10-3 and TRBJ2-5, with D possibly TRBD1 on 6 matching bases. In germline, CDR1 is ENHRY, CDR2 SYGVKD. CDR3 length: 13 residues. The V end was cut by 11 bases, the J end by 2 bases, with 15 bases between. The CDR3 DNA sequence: TGTGCCGTCGGGACAACGCTTCAAGAGACCCAGTACTTC. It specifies CAVGTTLQETQYF.

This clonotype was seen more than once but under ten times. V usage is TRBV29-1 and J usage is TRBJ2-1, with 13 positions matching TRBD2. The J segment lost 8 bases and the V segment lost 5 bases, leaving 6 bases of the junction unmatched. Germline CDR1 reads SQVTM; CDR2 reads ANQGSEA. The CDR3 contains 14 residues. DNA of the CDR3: TGCAGCGTTCTACTAGCGGGAGGGCGGGATGAGCAGTTCTTC. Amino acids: CSVLLAGGRDEQFF.

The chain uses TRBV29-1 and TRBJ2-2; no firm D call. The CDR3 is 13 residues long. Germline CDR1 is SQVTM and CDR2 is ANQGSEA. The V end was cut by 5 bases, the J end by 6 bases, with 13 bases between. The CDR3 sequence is CSVLRAPSGELFF. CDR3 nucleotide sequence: TGCAGCGTTCTCCGGGCCCCCTCCGGGGAGCTGTTTTTT.

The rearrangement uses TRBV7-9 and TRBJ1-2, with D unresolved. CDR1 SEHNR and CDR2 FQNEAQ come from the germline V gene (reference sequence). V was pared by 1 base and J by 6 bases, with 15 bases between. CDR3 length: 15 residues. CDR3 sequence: CASSLDGSVGDGYTF. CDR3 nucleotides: TGTGCCAGCAGCTTAGATGGGTCAGTCGGAGATGGCTACACCTTC.

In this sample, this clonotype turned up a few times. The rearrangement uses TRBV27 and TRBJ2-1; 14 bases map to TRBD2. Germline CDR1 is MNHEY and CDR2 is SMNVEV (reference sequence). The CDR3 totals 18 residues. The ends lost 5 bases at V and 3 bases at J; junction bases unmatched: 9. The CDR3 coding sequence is TGTGCCAGCAGTCGAGACCGACTAGCGGGAGGGTACTACAATGAGCAGTTCTTC. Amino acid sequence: CASSRDRLAGGYYNEQFF.

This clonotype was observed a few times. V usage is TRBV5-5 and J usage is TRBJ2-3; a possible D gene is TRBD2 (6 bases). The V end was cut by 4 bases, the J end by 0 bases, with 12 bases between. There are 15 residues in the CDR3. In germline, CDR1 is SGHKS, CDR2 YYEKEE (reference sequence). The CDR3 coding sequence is TGTGCCAGCAGCCGGGGACTTCCTAGCACAGATACGCAGTATTTT. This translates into CASSRGLPSTDTQYF.

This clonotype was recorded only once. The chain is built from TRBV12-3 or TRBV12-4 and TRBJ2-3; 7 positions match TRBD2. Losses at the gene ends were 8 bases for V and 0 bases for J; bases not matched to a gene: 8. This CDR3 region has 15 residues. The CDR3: CASVLAASSTDTQYF. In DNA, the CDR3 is TGTGCCAGCGTTCTAGCGGCATCTAGCACAGATACGCAGTATTTT.

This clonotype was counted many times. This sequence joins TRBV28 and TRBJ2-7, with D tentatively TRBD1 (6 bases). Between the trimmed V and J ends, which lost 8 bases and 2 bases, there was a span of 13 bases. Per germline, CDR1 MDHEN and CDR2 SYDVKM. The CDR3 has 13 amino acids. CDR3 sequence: CASSRRGTYEQYV. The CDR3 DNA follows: TGTGCCAGCTCCCGCAGGGGTACCTACGAGCAGTACGTC.

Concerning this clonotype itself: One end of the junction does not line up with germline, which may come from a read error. The CDR3 loop reads CTSSLEGFEAFF. CDR3 nucleotide sequence: TGTACCAGCAGTTTGGAGGGATTTGAAGCTTTCTTT. The chain has TRBV12-3 or TRBV12-4 and TRBJ1-1, with D hard to call. There are 12 residues in the CDR3.